This T cell receptor beta chain came from a study of Ad26.COV2.S vaccination and SARS-CoV-2 variants. The wider study: Donor got 5x10^10 or 1x10^11 viral particles of Ad26.COV2.S. The study's findings and limits: Spike-specific CD8+ and CD4+ T cell responses reportedly showed substantial breadth after vaccination. Vaccine and placebo groups showed comparable non-spike TCR breadth.

Indicated treatment: roughly 18 received Ad26.COV2.S at low or high dose, single or two shots; about 5 received placebo; per-sample allocation not given. Repertoires come from day 63 after the first vaccine or placebo injection. The donor was a Boston adult aged 18-55 years. Looked up from germline, CDR1 is SGHNT and CDR2 is YYREEE (reference sequence). Trimming removed 0 bases from V and 2 bases from J, with 5 bases in between. This CDR3 region has 13 residues. This clone was seen only once. As yet, its antigen is unknown. This table comes from immunoSEQ multiplex PCR, and its TCRdb copy is limited to in-frame clones, with some not included. Of 200,000 to 300,000 clones in the sample, roughly 90% are singletons; the top ten hold approximately 12%.

This receptor was obtained from a person between 18 and 65 years old who received the Ad26.COV2.S COVID-19 vaccine or a placebo. The input for sequencing was peripheral blood, taken in a trial of Ad26.COV2.S vaccine versus placebo. V gene TRBV5-4 combines with J gene TRBJ1-2; possible D gene TRBD1, 5 bases. The CDR3 DNA follows: TGTGCCAGCAGCTTGGAGGGGAACTATGGCTACACCTTC. Translation gives CASSLEGNYGYTF. The full variable domain, completed using reference TRBV5-4 and TRBJ1-2, is ETGVTQSPTHLIKTRGQQVTLRCSSQSGHNTVSWYQQALGQGPQFIFQYYREEENGRGNFPPRFSGLQFPNYSSELNVNALELDDSALYLCASSLEGNYGYTFGSGTRLTVV.